This TCR beta chain derives from a study of beta chain features in type 1 diabetes. Study outcomes and limitations: Within each of all four CD4+ subsets, Type 1 diabetes patients had TCRB CDR3s that were moderately but significantly shorter.

On this clone itself: Its matching antigen is unknown.

The authors reverse transcribed all of the isolated RNA, so sequencing captured expressed TCRB transcripts. The repertoire was sequenced with immunoSEQ multiplex PCR; TCRdb's copy has only in-frame clones and lacks some. There are about 160,000 clones in the sample; around 8.6% occur only once, and 0.45% to 0.6% lies in the top ten. The CDR3 is 14 residues long. With V trimmed by 5 bases and J by 5 bases, 5 bases remained unmatched. Germline assignment: CDR1 KGHSH and CDR2 LQKENI. The sample was central memory CD4+ T cells from blood. The receptor was derived from a woman aged 18 to 35 with type 1 diabetes. The V gene is TRBV18, the J gene TRBJ2-5, with 10 bases matching TRBD2. The CDR3 sequence: CASSTGLASETQYF. The CDR3 DNA is TGTGCCAGCTCAACGGGACTAGCGAGTGAGACCCAGTACTTC.